Below are 18 T cell receptor beta chains sequenced from a single sample in a study of T cell changes during pregnancy in multiple sclerosis. Using immunoSEQ multiplex PCR, the repertoire was profiled, and TCRdb retains in-frame clones only, with some absent. This table holds 73,000 or so clones, 91% found once. The sample here was peripheral blood, taken in the second trimester of pregnancy. All receptors come from a female donor with multiple sclerosis, enrolled in a pregnancy study.

This clone rates as medium-sized. The gene calls are TRBV7-9 and TRBJ1-1; D is unresolved. CDR1 is SEHNR, CDR2 FQNEAQ, per germline (reference sequence). The CDR3 is made up of 14 amino acids. V was shortened by 2 bases and J by 0 bases, with 7 bases between the two germline ends. The CDR3 is CASSLLALNTEAFF. CDR3 coding DNA: TGTGCCAGCAGCTTATTGGCCTTGAACACTGAAGCTTTCTTT. Combining the CDR3 with reference TRBV7-9 and TRBJ1-1 gives the whole variable domain DTGVSQNPRHKITKRGQNVTFRCDPISEHNRLYWYRQTLGQGPEFLTYFQNEAQLEKSRLLSDRFSAERPKGSFSTLEIQRTEQGDSAMYLCASSLLALNTEAFFGQGTRLTVV.

The genes are TRBV9 and TRBJ1-6, with 7 bases matching TRBD1. This CDR3 has 15 residues. The V segment lost 0 bases and the J segment 13 bases; nucleotides outside the gene matches: 10. CDR1 and CDR2 (germline): SGDLS, YYNGEE. The CDR3 spells CASSVVGQVGSPLHF. The DNA of the CDR3 is TGTGCCAGCAGCGTAGTCGGACAGGTGGGGTCGCCCCTCCACTTT.

The V gene is TRBV7-9, the J gene TRBJ1-2, with D perhaps TRBD1 (5 bases). Trimming cost V 4 bases and J 5 bases, with 17 bases left between them. CDR3 length: 15 amino acids. Germline-derived CDR1 and CDR2 are SEHNR and FQNEAQ (reference sequence). In nucleotides, the CDR3 is TGTGCCAGCAGCTCCATGGAGAGACAGATATATGGCTACACCTTC. It encodes CASSSMERQIYGYTF.

This sequence joins TRBV19 and TRBJ1-2; D might be TRBD1 (6 bases). This CDR3 has 16 amino acids. V lost 8 bases and J lost 1, with 20 bases in between. Per the germline V gene, CDR1 is LNHDA and CDR2 is SQIVND (reference sequence). CDR3 loop: CASSSLGGQINYGYTF. CDR3 nucleotides: TGTGCCAGTTCTTCCCTGGGGGGGCAAATTAACTATGGCTACACCTTC.

The genes are TRBV2 and TRBJ2-7; 9 nucleotides match TRBD2. The germline V gene encodes CDR1 SNHLY and CDR2 FYNNEI. The CDR3 contains 14 residues. V lost 2 bases to trimming and J lost 5 bases; unmatched junction nucleotides: 4. The CDR3 sequence is CASSERAGGDEQYF. In DNA form, the CDR3 reads TGTGCCAGCAGTGAACGGGCGGGAGGGGACGAGCAGTACTTC.

The chain combines TRBV4-3 with TRBJ2-7, with TRBD2 as a possible D gene (6 bases). Deletions cut 0 bases from V and 2 bases from J, with 11 bases between. CDR1 LGHNA and CDR2 YSLEER come from the germline V gene. The CDR3 sequence is 15 residues long. Here the CDR3 DNA reads TGCGCCAGCAGCCAAGATCGGCGGGGCCCCTACGAGCAGTACTTC. Translated, it gives CASSQDRRGPYEQYF.

The V call is TRBV6-4, the J call TRBJ1-6; D unclear. CDR3 length: 16 amino acids. V was shortened by 3 bases and J by 6 bases, with 15 bases between the two germline ends. Germline V lookup: CDR1 MRHNA, CDR2 SNTAGT. The CDR3 protein is CASSERPVHFNSPLHF. In DNA, the CDR3 is TGTGCCAGCAGTGAGAGGCCCGTTCACTTTAATTCACCCCTCCACTTT.

This rearrangement joins TRBV18 to TRBJ1-5, with TRBD1 as a possible D gene (5 bases). This CDR3 has 14 residues. Germline lookup yields CDR1 KGHSH and CDR2 LQKENI. Trimming removed 2 bases at V and 7 bases at J, with 12 bases between. The CDR3 sequence: CASSPAGGIQPQHF. The CDR3 region has the DNA TGTGCCAGCTCACCAGCGGGGGGGATACAGCCCCAGCATTTT.

V is TRBV7-9 and J is TRBJ2-2; TRBD2 is a possible D gene (6 bases). Per germline, CDR1 SEHNR and CDR2 FQNEAQ (reference sequence). The CDR3 length is 18 residues. Between the trimmed V and J ends, which lost 5 bases and 1 base, there was a span of 20 bases. The CDR3: CASSRRGPEPLNTGELFF. The CDR3 region has the DNA TGTGCCAGCAGCCGGCGGGGACCGGAACCCTTGAACACCGGGGAGCTGTTTTTT. Full variable domain (outside the CDR3, taken from reference TRBV7-9 and TRBJ2-2): DTGVSQNPRHKITKRGQNVTFRCDPISEHNRLYWYRQTLGQGPEFLTYFQNEAQLEKSRLLSDRFSAERPKGSFSTLEIQRTEQGDSAMYLCASSRRGPEPLNTGELFFGEGSRLTVL.

This rearrangement joins TRBV6-5 to TRBJ2-7; 7 nucleotides align to TRBD2. This CDR3 is built from 15 residues. V lost 6 bases to trimming and J lost 1 base; unmatched junction nucleotides: 9. Looked up from germline, CDR1 is MNHEY and CDR2 is SVGAGI. The CDR3 sequence is CASSPDGGGSYEQYF. CDR3 DNA: TGTGCCAGCAGCCCTGACGGGGGAGGGTCCTACGAGCAGTACTTC.

The V call is TRBV7-9, the J call TRBJ1-1, with a weak D call TRBD1 (5 bases). Germline V lookup: CDR1 SEHNR, CDR2 FQNEAQ (reference sequence). CDR3 length equals 13 residues. V lost 6 bases and J lost 3, with 11 bases in between. The CDR3 sequence: CASRLQADTEAFF. DNA of the CDR3: TGTGCCAGCAGATTACAGGCCGACACTGAAGCTTTCTTT.

The CDR3, as DNA: TGTGCCACCAGCAGAGATGGTCGGTCAACCTTTGAAAAACTGTTTTTT. This gives the protein CATSRDGRSTFEKLFF. The chain couples TRBV15 to TRBJ1-4; unclear D gene. CDR3 length: 16 residues. The V end was cut by 0 bases, the J end by 7 bases, with 15 bases between. CDR1 LNHNV and CDR2 YYDKDF come from the germline V gene (reference sequence).

This chain joins TRBV9 and TRBJ2-1; 8 bases match TRBD1. The CDR3 is made up of 13 amino acids. In germline, CDR1 is SGDLS, CDR2 YYNGEE. The V gene end was trimmed by 2 bases and the J gene end by 8 bases; junction bases not matched to a gene: 3. CDR3 amino acids: CASSVQQGDEQFF. CDR3 DNA sequence: TGTGCCAGCAGCGTCCAACAGGGGGATGAGCAGTTCTTC.

This sequence joins TRBV18 and TRBJ1-1; D unresolved. Trimming shortened V by 3 bases and J by 1 base, and 15 bases separated the two germline ends. This CDR3 is built from 16 residues. Per the germline V gene, CDR1 is KGHSH and CDR2 is LQKENI. Here the CDR3 reads CASSPDGGWGNTEAFF. CDR3 DNA sequence: TGTGCCAGCTCACCGGATGGAGGTTGGGGGAACACTGAAGCTTTCTTT. Full variable domain (missing parts from reference TRBV18 and TRBJ1-1): NAGVMQNPRHLVRRRGQEARLRCSPMKGHSHVYWYRQLPEEGLKFMVYLQKENIIDESGMPKERFSAEFPKEGPSILRIQQVVRGDSAAYFCASSPDGGWGNTEAFFGQGTRLTVV.

This chain connects TRBV4-1 to TRBJ2-5; maybe TRBD1 (5 bases). Trimming took 2 bases from V and 2 from J, leaving 9 bases between them. From germline, CDR1 is MGHRA and CDR2 YSYEKL. This CDR3 comprises 14 residues. CDR3 sequence: CASSQSGLQETQYF. In nucleotides, the CDR3 is TGCGCCAGCAGCCAATCAGGGCTTCAAGAGACCCAGTACTTC.

The chain joins TRBV9 to TRBJ2-3, with TRBD1 identical over 10 bases. The ends lost 2 bases at V and 8 bases at J; junction bases unmatched: 14. CDR1 is SGDLS, CDR2 YYNGEE, per germline. The length of the CDR3 is 17 residues. The CDR3 bases are TGTGCCAGCAGCGTGATGGGGACAGGGGAAGGGAAGGGTACGCAGTATTTT. Its translation is CASSVMGTGEGKGTQYF.

The chain employs TRBV6-5 and TRBJ2-2, with 8 nucleotides matching TRBD2. The CDR3 sequence is 15 residues long. Germline assignment: CDR1 MNHEY and CDR2 SVGAGI. V was clipped by 6 bases and J by 0 bases; unmatched bases: 3. In DNA, the CDR3 is TGTGCCAGCAGCTGGCGGGGGGCGAACACCGGGGAGCTGTTTTTT. It yields the protein CASSWRGANTGELFF.

In this sample, this clone turned up a few times. The CDR3: CASSLYGQGANTGELFF. CDR3 DNA sequence: TGTGCCAGCAGCCTTTACGGCCAGGGGGCGAACACCGGGGAGCTGTTTTTT. The V call is TRBV5-6, the J call TRBJ2-2, with TRBD1 matching over 7 bases. Trimming took 4 bases from V and 0 from J; bases not matched to a gene: 9. The CDR3 runs 17 residues. Germline loops: CDR1 SGHDT, CDR2 YYEEEE.